Shown below are 17 T cell receptor beta chains from a single sample sequenced in a study of cytomegalovirus exposure and HLA in healthy donors. PCR amplification relied on 60 Vbeta primers (plus 13 Jbeta primers). Clones were sequenced by immunoSEQ multiplex PCR, and TCRdb holds only the in-frame ones, with some missing. This sample has some 110,000 clones; roughly four fifths occur once, and the top ten carry roughly 20%. Sequenced material: PBMCs. The receptors derive from a man aged 25-45 years in good health and CMV-seropositive.

Turning to this clone: Sequence at one end of the junction differs from germline and may be a read error. The genes are TRBV7-9 and TRBJ1-1; D possibly corresponds to TRBD1 (5 bases). The CDR3 loop spans 17 amino acids. Looked up from germline, CDR1 is SEHNR and CDR2 is FQNEAQ (reference sequence). The CDR3 DNA reads TGTTCCAGCAGCTTGGGGGGAATAGGAGTAAGGGACACTGAAGCTTTCTTT. It is translated as CSSSLGGIGVRDTEAFF. The entire variable domain, with the rest obtained from reference TRBV7-9 and TRBJ1-1, is as follows: DTGVSQNPRHKITKRGQNVTFRCDPISEHNRLYWYRQTLGQGPEFLTYFQNEAQLEKSRLLSDRFSAERPKGSFSTLEIQRTEQGDSAMYLCSSSLGGIGVRDTEAFFGQGTRLTVV.

This chain joins TRBV4-1 and TRBJ2-1, with a weak D call TRBD1 (5 bases). The V gene lost 0 bases and the J gene lost 5 bases, with 11 bases spanning the gap. CDR3 length: 15 amino acids. Germline CDR1 reads MGHRA; CDR2 reads YSYEKL. CDR3 amino acids: CASSQEGLRHNEQFF. CDR3 DNA: TGCGCCAGCAGCCAAGAGGGGCTCAGGCACAATGAGCAGTTCTTC.

This clone was recorded once. This sequence joins TRBV7-9 and TRBJ2-3; TRBD2 aligns across 12 bases. The CDR3 runs to 17 residues. The V gene's germline CDR1 is SEHNR and CDR2 FQNEAQ (reference sequence). V gave up 5 bases and J gave up 2 bases; unmatched junction bases: 8. CDR3 nucleotide sequence: TGTGCCAGCAGCCCGACGACTAGCGGGGGAGACACAGATACGCAGTATTTT. Translation: CASSPTTSGGDTDTQYF.

This chain connects TRBV6-5 to TRBJ1-2, with D perhaps matching TRBD1 (6 bases). The CDR3 totals 15 residues. Trimming removed 2 bases at V and 4 bases at J, with 14 bases between. CDR1 and CDR2 (germline): MNHEY, SVGAGI. The CDR3 DNA sequence: TGTGCCAGCAGTTACACAGGGAACTTGGGCTATGGCTACACCTTC. It is translated as CASSYTGNLGYGYTF.

The genes are TRBV19 and TRBJ2-5, with 7 positions matching TRBD2. Per germline, CDR1 LNHDA and CDR2 SQIVND (reference sequence). V lost 2 bases to trimming and J lost 1 base; unmatched junction nucleotides: 7. The CDR3 runs to 16 residues. CDR3 nucleotides: TGTGCCAGTAGTATACAGCCTAGCGGAACCCAAGAGACCCAGTACTTC. This translates into CASSIQPSGTQETQYF.

V and J are TRBV28 and TRBJ1-1; no firm D call. The V gene lost 5 bases and the J gene lost 0 bases, with 7 bases spanning the gap. The germline V gene has CDR1 MDHEN and CDR2 SYDVKM. The CDR3 runs 13 residues. The CDR3 region is CASSPYMNTEAFF. The CDR3 nucleotides read TGTGCCAGCAGTCCATACATGAACACTGAAGCTTTCTTT.

This rearrangement joins TRBV6-4 to TRBJ1-5; the D gene is possibly TRBD1 (5 bases). Looked up from germline, CDR1 is MRHNA and CDR2 is SNTAGT. V gave up 3 bases and J gave up 6 bases, with 9 bases separating them. The CDR3 is 13 amino acids. This chain's CDR3 is CASSEDQGQPQHF. In nucleotides, the CDR3 is TGTGCCAGCAGTGAGGATCAGGGTCAGCCCCAGCATTTT.

This chain joins TRBV7-6 and TRBJ1-1; 10 nucleotides align to TRBD1. The CDR3 is 15 amino acids. Per germline, CDR1 SGHVS and CDR2 FNYEAQ. Trimming took 2 bases from V and 4 from J; bases not matched to a gene: 4. This CDR3 is CASSLRGQGFTEAFF. The CDR3 DNA follows: TGTGCCAGCAGCTTACGGGGACAGGGGTTCACTGAAGCTTTCTTT.

The CDR3 nucleotides read TGTGCCAGCTCACCACAGCCGGGACAGGGATTTATTGGCTACACCTTC. Amino acid sequence: CASSPQPGQGFIGYTF. V is TRBV18 and J is TRBJ1-2, with 9 bases identical to TRBD1. The CDR3 runs 16 residues. CDR1 is KGHSH, CDR2 LQKENI, per germline. The junction had 10 bases not matched to a gene; V was cut back by 1 base and J by 7 bases.

This clone was counted only a few times. This chain connects TRBV2 to TRBJ2-7; 10 bases map to TRBD1. The CDR3 loop spans 13 amino acids. The V gene end was trimmed by 5 bases and the J gene end by 4 bases; junction bases not matched to a gene: 2. Germline CDR1 reads SNHLY; CDR2 reads FYNNEI. The CDR3 region has the DNA TGTGCCAGCAGTAGGACAGGGGGGTACGAGCAGTACTTC. Its protein product is CASSRTGGYEQYF.

The V and J genes are TRBV6-1 and TRBJ1-1; D may be TRBD1 (5 bases). V was shortened by 2 bases and J by 5 bases, with 15 bases between the two germline ends. CDR1 is MNHNS, CDR2 SASEGT, per germline. This CDR3 region has 15 residues. CDR3 protein: CASSEKWGGWTEAFF. The DNA of the CDR3 is TGTGCCAGCAGTGAAAAATGGGGGGGGTGGACTGAAGCTTTCTTT.

DNA for the CDR3: TGTGCCAGCAGCGGAGCGGCCGGGAGCTACAATGAGCAGTTCTTC. This sequence encodes CASSGAAGSYNEQFF. The chain recombines TRBV7-9 with TRBJ2-1; D might be TRBD2 (6 bases). Looked up from germline, CDR1 is SEHNR and CDR2 is FQNEAQ (reference sequence). V lost 5 bases and J lost 3, with 14 bases in between. This CDR3 spans 15 amino acids.

CDR3 protein: CASRRQGAFYGYTF. DNA of the CDR3: TGTGCCAGCCGCAGACAGGGGGCATTCTACGGCTACACCTTC. The chain employs TRBV2 and TRBJ1-2; TRBD1 matches at 10 bases. This CDR3 spans 14 amino acids. V trimming: 8 bases; J trimming: 8 bases; junction bases outside the gene matches: 11. Germline CDR1 is SNHLY and CDR2 is FYNNEI. Full variable domain (missing parts from reference TRBV2 and TRBJ1-2): EPEVTQTPSHQVTQMGQEVILRCVPISNHLYFYWYRQILGQKVEFLVSFYNNEISEKSEIFDDQFSVERPDGSNFTLKIRSTKLEDSAMYFCASRRQGAFYGYTFGSGTRLTVV.

The chain combines TRBV5-1 with TRBJ2-3; weak D call: TRBD1 (5 bases). The length of the CDR3 is 17 residues. The V gene's germline CDR1 is SGHRS and CDR2 YFSETQ. Deletions cut 2 bases from V and 3 bases from J, with 19 bases between. The CDR3 coding sequence is TGCGCCAGCAGCTTCGACTCCAGGGTGGTTAGGACAGATACGCAGTATTTT. Its protein product is CASSFDSRVVRTDTQYF.

The rearrangement joins TRBV4-2 to TRBJ1-5; weak D call: TRBD1 (5 bases). Germline V lookup: CDR1 LGHNA, CDR2 YNFKEQ. The V gene lost 1 base and the J gene lost 4 bases, with 17 bases spanning the gap. This CDR3 comprises 17 residues. Written as DNA, the CDR3 is TGTGCCAGCAGCCAAGCTGCGGGGGGAGCCTCGAATCAGCCCCAGCATTTT. It translates to CASSQAAGGASNQPQHF.

The rearrangement uses TRBV19 and TRBJ2-5; D ambiguous. This CDR3 is built from 11 residues. Germline loops: CDR1 LNHDA, CDR2 SQIVND (reference sequence). Trimming shortened V by 3 bases and J by 4 bases, and 3 bases separated the two germline ends. CDR3 DNA: TGTGCCAGTAGTATTCGAGAGACCCAGTACTTC. Translated: CASSIRETQYF.

The rearrangement uses TRBV19 and TRBJ1-2; 8 nucleotides line up with TRBD1. Germline CDR1 reads LNHDA; CDR2 reads SQIVND (reference sequence). The CDR3 totals 17 residues. Trimming removed 6 bases from V and 0 bases from J; junction bases left unmatched: 12. CDR3 sequence: CASSRDAEDRANYGYTF. In nucleotides, the CDR3 is TGTGCCAGTAGCCGAGACGCGGAGGACAGGGCTAACTATGGCTACACCTTC.